This is a list of T cell receptor beta chains from one sample in a study of T cell clones after liver transplantation. Measured with immunoSEQ multiplex PCR; TCRdb has only the in-frame clones, and not every one. The data hold 55,000 to 70,000 clones, with 80% to 95% observed a single time. This specimen consisted of CD4+ T cells from blood, obtained about 26 months after liver transplant. The origin of the receptors is a human patient who received a liver transplant. Some of the T cells may derive from the graft donor. The CDR3 runs from the conserved cysteine through the conserved F or W. D genes are given only for firm matches. Some rows mark clone size as missing; the rest say once, few, many or name a class of expanded clone.

V	D	J	size	CDR3	DNA
TRBV28	.	TRBJ2-1	once	CASSFIREWGNEQFF	TGTGCCAGCAGTTTTATTCGGGAGTGGGGCAATGAGCAGTTCTTC
TRBV5-6	TRBD1	TRBJ1-4	.	CASSPTGAGEKLFF	TGTGCCAGCAGCCCTACAGGGGCTGGTGAAAAACTGTTTTTT
TRBV27	.	TRBJ2-7	.	CASSLDPTGLYEQYF	TGTGCCAGCAGTTTAGACCCGACTGGGCTCTACGAGCAGTACTTC
TRBV7-8	.	TRBJ1-5	.	CASSLVADSNQPQHF	TGTGCCAGCAGCTTAGTGGCCGATAGCAATCAGCCCCAGCATTTT
TRBV2	.	TRBJ1-3	.	CASSKEGGTSGNTIYF	TGTGCCAGCAGTAAAGAGGGGGGGACCTCTGGAAACACCATATATTTT
TRBV4-3	.	TRBJ2-2	.	CASSQVINTGELFF	TGCGCCAGCAGCCAAGTGATAAACACCGGGGAGCTGTTTTTT
TRBV15	.	TRBJ2-5	.	CATSRAETKETQYF	TGTGCCACCAGCAGAGCAGAAACTAAAGAGACCCAGTACTTC
TRBV14	.	TRBJ2-2	.	CASSQVMNTGELFF	TGTGCCAGCAGCCAGGTTATGAACACCGGGGAGCTGTTTTTT
TRBV6-6	.	TRBJ1-1	.	CASTKGGAVVAEAFF	TGTGCCAGCACCAAGGGAGGGGCCGTGGTTGCCGAAGCTTTCTTT
TRBV10-3	.	TRBJ2-7	.	CAISVTGSSYEQYF	TGTGCCATCAGTGTAACAGGGAGCTCCTACGAGCAGTACTTC
TRBV7-6	.	TRBJ1-1	few	CASSLAGGPNTEAFF	TGTGCCAGCAGCTTAGCAGGGGGTCCGAACACTGAAGCTTTCTTT
TRBV5-1	.	TRBJ2-5	once	CASSLGSNQETQYF	TGCGCCAGCAGCTTGGGGTCGAACCAAGAGACCCAGTACTTC
TRBV2	.	TRBJ1-5	.	CASTNPGGGNQPQHF	TGTGCCAGCACCAATCCAGGAGGCGGCAATCAGCCCCAGCATTTT
TRBV27	.	TRBJ1-2	.	CASRPLGNYGYTF	TGTGCCAGCAGACCACTGGGGAACTATGGCTACACCTTC
TRBV7-2	.	TRBJ2-7	once	CASSYGEVVYEQYF	TGTGCCAGCAGCTACGGAGAGGTGGTATACGAGCAGTACTTC
TRBV2	.	TRBJ2-5	.	CASSARTDQETQYF	TGTGCCAGCAGCGCTAGGACAGACCAAGAGACCCAGTACTTC
TRBV19	.	TRBJ2-1	once	CASTQRGTFYNEQFF	TGTGCCAGTACCCAGAGGGGGACCTTCTACAATGAGCAGTTCTTC
TRBV5-4	.	TRBJ2-5	.	CASSLGGTWAETQYF	TGTGCCAGCAGCTTGGGGGGGACCTGGGCAGAGACCCAGTACTTC
TRBV29-1	.	TRBJ1-4	.	CSVTLNQGREKLFF	TGCAGCGTCACCTTAAATCAGGGTCGTGAAAAACTGTTTTTT
TRBV20-1	.	TRBJ2-5	.	CSARAGGTQYF	TGCAGTGCTCGGGCTGGGGGGACCCAGTACTTC
TRBV5-1	.	TRBJ2-1	once	CASSLDGYNEQFF	TGCGCCAGCAGCTTGGACGGTTACAATGAGCAGTTCTTC
TRBV2	.	TRBJ2-2	.	CASSRENTGELFF	TGTGCCAGCAGTCGGGAGAACACCGGGGAGCTGTTTTTT
TRBV6-6	TRBD1	TRBJ2-2	.	CASSSRQGDGELFF	TGTGCCAGCAGTTCTAGACAGGGCGACGGGGAGCTGTTTTTT
TRBV7-2	TRBD1	TRBJ2-1	.	CASTPGQSIQGMVFF	TGTGCCAGCACCCCAGGACAGAGCATACAGGGGATGGTGTTCTTC
TRBV4-1	.	TRBJ2-3	.	CASSQVRFSSDTQYF	TGCGCCAGCAGCCAAGTAAGGTTTTCATCAGATACGCAGTATTTT
TRBV10-3	TRBD1	TRBJ2-1	.	CAISEGQGWSNEQFF	TGTGCCATCAGTGAGGGACAGGGATGGAGCAATGAGCAGTTCTTC
TRBV18	TRBD2	TRBJ2-1	.	CASSRGPLAGSSEQFF	TGTGCCAGCTCACGCGGGCCACTAGCGGGGTCCTCTGAGCAGTTCTTC
TRBV27	.	TRBJ2-7	.	CASSLLGVSPLYEQYF	TGTGCCAGCAGTTTACTGGGAGTCTCACCTCTCTACGAGCAGTACTTC
TRBV30	.	TRBJ1-1	few	CAWRWKLLPLNTEAFF	TGTGCCTGGAGATGGAAGCTATTACCTCTGAACACTGAAGCTTTCTTT
TRBV11-2	.	TRBJ2-7	.	CASSLVLEGSRSYEQYF	TGTGCCAGCAGCTTAGTACTGGAAGGTAGCCGCTCCTACGAGCAGTACTTC
TRBV2	.	TRBJ1-2	.	CASINLGAPGYTF	TGTGCCAGCATAAACCTGGGGGCGCCTGGCTACACCTTC
TRBV15	.	TRBJ2-3	.	CATSRAGRLTDTQYF	TGTGCCACCAGCAGAGCGGGACGCCTGACAGATACGCAGTATTTT
TRBV29-1	.	TRBJ2-7	.	CSVETPTGSDEQYF	TGCAGCGTCGAAACACCTACAGGGTCCGACGAGCAGTACTTC
TRBV10-3	TRBD2	TRBJ2-7	once	CAISPHSGRAIYEQYF	TGTGCCATCAGTCCTCATAGCGGGAGGGCCATCTACGAGCAGTACTTC
TRBV5-1	.	TRBJ1-5	.	CASSPGQGNQPQHF	TGCGCCAGCAGCCCCGGACAAGGAAATCAGCCCCAGCATTTT
TRBV5-4	.	TRBJ2-7	.	CASSHGASGSYEQYF	TGTGCCAGCAGCCATGGGGCGAGCGGATCCTACGAGCAGTACTTC
TRBV6-4	TRBD1	TRBJ2-7	.	CASSDLPGGESYEQYF	TGTGCCAGCAGTGACCTCCCAGGGGGCGAATCCTACGAGCAGTACTTC
TRBV7-9	.	TRBJ2-3	.	CASSLNGRGDTQYF	TGTGCCAGCAGCTTAAACGGGAGAGGAGATACGCAGTATTTT
TRBV11-2	.	TRBJ2-5	.	CASSFGTAEAQYF	TGTGCCAGCAGCTTTGGGACGGCGGAGGCCCAGTACTTC
TRBV27	.	TRBJ2-5	.	CASSFLNPQGWAETQYF	TGTGCCAGCAGTTTTCTTAATCCACAGGGATGGGCAGAGACCCAGTACTTC
TRBV19	.	TRBJ1-3	.	CASSIGAGLGGNTIYF	TGTGCCAGTAGTATAGGAGCAGGGCTTGGGGGAAACACCATATATTTT
TRBV10-1	TRBD1	TRBJ2-2	.	CASSQGQGGTGELFF	TGCGCCAGCAGTCAGGGACAGGGGGGCACCGGGGAGCTGTTTTTT
TRBV11-1	TRBD2	TRBJ2-2	.	CASSKRGSGASGTGELFF	TGTGCCAGCAGTAAGAGGGGTAGCGGGGCCTCGGGCACCGGGGAGCTGTTTTTT
TRBV5-1	TRBD2	TRBJ2-3	.	CASSFGGENTQYF	TGCGCCAGCAGCTTCGGGGGGGAGAATACGCAGTATTTT
TRBV19	TRBD1	TRBJ2-7	.	CASSDRQGTYEQYF	TGTGCCAGTAGTGATCGACAGGGTACCTACGAGCAGTACTTC
TRBV2	.	TRBJ2-7	.	CASTQEALGDEQYF	TGTGCCAGCACCCAAGAAGCGCTAGGGGACGAGCAGTACTTC
TRBV7-2	TRBD1	TRBJ1-3	.	CASSVRQGAAGNTIYF	TGTGCCAGCAGCGTAAGACAGGGGGCAGCTGGAAACACCATATATTTT
TRBV19	.	TRBJ1-2	once	CASSMLDISNYGYTF	TGTGCCAGTAGTATGCTGGACATATCTAACTATGGCTACACCTTC
TRBV6-5	.	TRBJ2-3	.	CASSNRALSTDTQYF	TGTGCCAGCAGTAACCGGGCCTTATCCACAGATACGCAGTATTTT
TRBV18	.	TRBJ2-5	.	CASSPPSRGFQETQYF	TGTGCCAGCTCACCACCGTCCAGGGGTTTTCAAGAGACCCAGTACTTC
TRBV28	.	TRBJ1-2	.	CASSPSNQGLHYGYTF	TGTGCCAGCAGTCCTTCAAATCAGGGACTTCACTATGGCTACACCTTC
TRBV29-1	TRBD1	TRBJ2-7	.	CSVEGQGAYEQYF	TGCAGCGTTGAGGGACAGGGGGCGTACGAGCAGTACTTC
TRBV11-3	TRBD1	TRBJ2-5	.	CASSSSWDRNTIQETQYF	TGTGCCAGCAGCAGCAGTTGGGACAGAAATACTATACAAGAGACCCAGTACTTC
TRBV6-1	.	TRBJ2-5	once	CASERTPGGQETQYF	TGTGCCAGCGAAAGGACCCCTGGGGGGCAAGAGACCCAGTACTTC
TRBV7-8	TRBD2	TRBJ2-1	.	CASSMGGGVYNEQFF	TGTGCCAGCTCTATGGGGGGAGGGGTTTACAATGAGCAGTTCTTC
TRBV7-7	.	TRBJ2-3	.	CASSLGDRRTDTQYF	TGTGCCAGCAGCTTGGGGGACCGTCGCACAGATACGCAGTATTTT